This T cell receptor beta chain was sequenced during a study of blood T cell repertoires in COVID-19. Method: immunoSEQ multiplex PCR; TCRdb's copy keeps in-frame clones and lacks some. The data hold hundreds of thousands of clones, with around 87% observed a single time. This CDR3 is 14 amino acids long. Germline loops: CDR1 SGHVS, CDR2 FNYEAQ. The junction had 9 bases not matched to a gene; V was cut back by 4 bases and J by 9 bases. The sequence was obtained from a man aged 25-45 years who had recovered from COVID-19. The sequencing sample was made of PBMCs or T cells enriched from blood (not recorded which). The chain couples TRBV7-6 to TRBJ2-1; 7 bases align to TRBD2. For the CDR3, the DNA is TGTGCCAGCAGCTCTGGACTAGGGGTCGGTGAGCAGTTCTTC. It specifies CASSSGLGVGEQFF.